This TCR beta chain originates from a study of cytomegalovirus exposure and HLA in healthy donors. Study context: One earlier analysis, a look at about 179 million T cells, found some 100 million unique TCR beta sequences. Study-level findings and limits: Several top significant clusters appeared, in a later analysis, to be linked to common viral pathogens. Excluded were some V segments that proved indistinguishable, including TRBV6-2 and TRBV6-3. In a later analysis, V- and J-gene trimming of beta chains associated with a DCLRE1C missense variant, replicated independently.

As regards this clone: Its antigen is undetermined.

This CDR3 region has 12 residues. V lost 1 base and J lost 7, with 7 bases in between. Germline lookup yields CDR1 SGHTA and CDR2 FQGNSA. In the PCR, 60 Vbeta and 13 Jbeta primers were used. Libraries were prepared by immunoSEQ multiplex PCR; TCRdb keeps only in-frame clonotypes and omits some of them. The data contain about 110,000 clones, 12% of them singletons. The source material was PBMCs. The TCR was taken from a man between 35 and 55 years old in good health and CMV-seropositive. The chain combines TRBV7-2 with TRBJ1-1, with a possible D match to TRBD1 (6 bases). CDR3 in DNA: TGTGCCAGCAGCTTAGGGGGGCTTGAAGCTTTCTTT. Protein product: CASSLGGLEAFF.